The rows below give T cell receptor beta chains drawn from one sample of a study of cytomegalovirus exposure and HLA in healthy donors. Sequenced by immunoSEQ multiplex PCR; TCRdb stores in-frame clones only, minus some. The data contain 220,000 or so clones, roughly 75% of them singletons. Material for sequencing was PBMCs. The receptor set was obtained from a woman between 25 and 40 years old in good health and CMV-seronegative. Both conserved end residues are part of each CDR3. Each record gives: J gene, V gene, clone size, CDR3 protein. Clone size, where shown, is once, few, many, or a class for clones that have expanded.

J: TRBJ1-2
V: TRBV10-2
size: -
CDR3: CASSEGTGYGYTF

J: TRBJ1-2
V: TRBV7-9
size: -
CDR3: CASSGGTGVRFNYGYTF

J: TRBJ1-6
V: TRBV18
size: once
CDR3: CASSPLRPGYNSPLHF

J: TRBJ1-2
V: TRBV6-5
size: -
CDR3: CASRPTEGYGYTF

J: TRBJ2-2
V: TRBV6-5
size: once
CDR3: CASNDRNTGELFF

J: TRBJ2-5
V: TRBV9
size: -
CDR3: CASSASGSRWETQYF

J: TRBJ2-5
V: TRBV15
size: -
CDR3: CATSRDPAGGGQETQYF

J: TRBJ1-1
V: TRBV7-9
size: -
CDR3: CASSFRSDTEAFF

J: TRBJ1-6
V: TRBV5-1
size: -
CDR3: CASRGQGDSPLHF

J: -
V: TRBV6-1
size: -
CDR3: CASSEPWDSHYEQYF

J: TRBJ2-2
V: TRBV7-8
size: -
CDR3: CASSLGASGSIVGELFF

J: TRBJ2-7
V: TRBV5-6
size: -
CDR3: CASSMGTGLEEYF

J: TRBJ2-7
V: TRBV6-5
size: -
CDR3: CASSYSEEAYEQYF